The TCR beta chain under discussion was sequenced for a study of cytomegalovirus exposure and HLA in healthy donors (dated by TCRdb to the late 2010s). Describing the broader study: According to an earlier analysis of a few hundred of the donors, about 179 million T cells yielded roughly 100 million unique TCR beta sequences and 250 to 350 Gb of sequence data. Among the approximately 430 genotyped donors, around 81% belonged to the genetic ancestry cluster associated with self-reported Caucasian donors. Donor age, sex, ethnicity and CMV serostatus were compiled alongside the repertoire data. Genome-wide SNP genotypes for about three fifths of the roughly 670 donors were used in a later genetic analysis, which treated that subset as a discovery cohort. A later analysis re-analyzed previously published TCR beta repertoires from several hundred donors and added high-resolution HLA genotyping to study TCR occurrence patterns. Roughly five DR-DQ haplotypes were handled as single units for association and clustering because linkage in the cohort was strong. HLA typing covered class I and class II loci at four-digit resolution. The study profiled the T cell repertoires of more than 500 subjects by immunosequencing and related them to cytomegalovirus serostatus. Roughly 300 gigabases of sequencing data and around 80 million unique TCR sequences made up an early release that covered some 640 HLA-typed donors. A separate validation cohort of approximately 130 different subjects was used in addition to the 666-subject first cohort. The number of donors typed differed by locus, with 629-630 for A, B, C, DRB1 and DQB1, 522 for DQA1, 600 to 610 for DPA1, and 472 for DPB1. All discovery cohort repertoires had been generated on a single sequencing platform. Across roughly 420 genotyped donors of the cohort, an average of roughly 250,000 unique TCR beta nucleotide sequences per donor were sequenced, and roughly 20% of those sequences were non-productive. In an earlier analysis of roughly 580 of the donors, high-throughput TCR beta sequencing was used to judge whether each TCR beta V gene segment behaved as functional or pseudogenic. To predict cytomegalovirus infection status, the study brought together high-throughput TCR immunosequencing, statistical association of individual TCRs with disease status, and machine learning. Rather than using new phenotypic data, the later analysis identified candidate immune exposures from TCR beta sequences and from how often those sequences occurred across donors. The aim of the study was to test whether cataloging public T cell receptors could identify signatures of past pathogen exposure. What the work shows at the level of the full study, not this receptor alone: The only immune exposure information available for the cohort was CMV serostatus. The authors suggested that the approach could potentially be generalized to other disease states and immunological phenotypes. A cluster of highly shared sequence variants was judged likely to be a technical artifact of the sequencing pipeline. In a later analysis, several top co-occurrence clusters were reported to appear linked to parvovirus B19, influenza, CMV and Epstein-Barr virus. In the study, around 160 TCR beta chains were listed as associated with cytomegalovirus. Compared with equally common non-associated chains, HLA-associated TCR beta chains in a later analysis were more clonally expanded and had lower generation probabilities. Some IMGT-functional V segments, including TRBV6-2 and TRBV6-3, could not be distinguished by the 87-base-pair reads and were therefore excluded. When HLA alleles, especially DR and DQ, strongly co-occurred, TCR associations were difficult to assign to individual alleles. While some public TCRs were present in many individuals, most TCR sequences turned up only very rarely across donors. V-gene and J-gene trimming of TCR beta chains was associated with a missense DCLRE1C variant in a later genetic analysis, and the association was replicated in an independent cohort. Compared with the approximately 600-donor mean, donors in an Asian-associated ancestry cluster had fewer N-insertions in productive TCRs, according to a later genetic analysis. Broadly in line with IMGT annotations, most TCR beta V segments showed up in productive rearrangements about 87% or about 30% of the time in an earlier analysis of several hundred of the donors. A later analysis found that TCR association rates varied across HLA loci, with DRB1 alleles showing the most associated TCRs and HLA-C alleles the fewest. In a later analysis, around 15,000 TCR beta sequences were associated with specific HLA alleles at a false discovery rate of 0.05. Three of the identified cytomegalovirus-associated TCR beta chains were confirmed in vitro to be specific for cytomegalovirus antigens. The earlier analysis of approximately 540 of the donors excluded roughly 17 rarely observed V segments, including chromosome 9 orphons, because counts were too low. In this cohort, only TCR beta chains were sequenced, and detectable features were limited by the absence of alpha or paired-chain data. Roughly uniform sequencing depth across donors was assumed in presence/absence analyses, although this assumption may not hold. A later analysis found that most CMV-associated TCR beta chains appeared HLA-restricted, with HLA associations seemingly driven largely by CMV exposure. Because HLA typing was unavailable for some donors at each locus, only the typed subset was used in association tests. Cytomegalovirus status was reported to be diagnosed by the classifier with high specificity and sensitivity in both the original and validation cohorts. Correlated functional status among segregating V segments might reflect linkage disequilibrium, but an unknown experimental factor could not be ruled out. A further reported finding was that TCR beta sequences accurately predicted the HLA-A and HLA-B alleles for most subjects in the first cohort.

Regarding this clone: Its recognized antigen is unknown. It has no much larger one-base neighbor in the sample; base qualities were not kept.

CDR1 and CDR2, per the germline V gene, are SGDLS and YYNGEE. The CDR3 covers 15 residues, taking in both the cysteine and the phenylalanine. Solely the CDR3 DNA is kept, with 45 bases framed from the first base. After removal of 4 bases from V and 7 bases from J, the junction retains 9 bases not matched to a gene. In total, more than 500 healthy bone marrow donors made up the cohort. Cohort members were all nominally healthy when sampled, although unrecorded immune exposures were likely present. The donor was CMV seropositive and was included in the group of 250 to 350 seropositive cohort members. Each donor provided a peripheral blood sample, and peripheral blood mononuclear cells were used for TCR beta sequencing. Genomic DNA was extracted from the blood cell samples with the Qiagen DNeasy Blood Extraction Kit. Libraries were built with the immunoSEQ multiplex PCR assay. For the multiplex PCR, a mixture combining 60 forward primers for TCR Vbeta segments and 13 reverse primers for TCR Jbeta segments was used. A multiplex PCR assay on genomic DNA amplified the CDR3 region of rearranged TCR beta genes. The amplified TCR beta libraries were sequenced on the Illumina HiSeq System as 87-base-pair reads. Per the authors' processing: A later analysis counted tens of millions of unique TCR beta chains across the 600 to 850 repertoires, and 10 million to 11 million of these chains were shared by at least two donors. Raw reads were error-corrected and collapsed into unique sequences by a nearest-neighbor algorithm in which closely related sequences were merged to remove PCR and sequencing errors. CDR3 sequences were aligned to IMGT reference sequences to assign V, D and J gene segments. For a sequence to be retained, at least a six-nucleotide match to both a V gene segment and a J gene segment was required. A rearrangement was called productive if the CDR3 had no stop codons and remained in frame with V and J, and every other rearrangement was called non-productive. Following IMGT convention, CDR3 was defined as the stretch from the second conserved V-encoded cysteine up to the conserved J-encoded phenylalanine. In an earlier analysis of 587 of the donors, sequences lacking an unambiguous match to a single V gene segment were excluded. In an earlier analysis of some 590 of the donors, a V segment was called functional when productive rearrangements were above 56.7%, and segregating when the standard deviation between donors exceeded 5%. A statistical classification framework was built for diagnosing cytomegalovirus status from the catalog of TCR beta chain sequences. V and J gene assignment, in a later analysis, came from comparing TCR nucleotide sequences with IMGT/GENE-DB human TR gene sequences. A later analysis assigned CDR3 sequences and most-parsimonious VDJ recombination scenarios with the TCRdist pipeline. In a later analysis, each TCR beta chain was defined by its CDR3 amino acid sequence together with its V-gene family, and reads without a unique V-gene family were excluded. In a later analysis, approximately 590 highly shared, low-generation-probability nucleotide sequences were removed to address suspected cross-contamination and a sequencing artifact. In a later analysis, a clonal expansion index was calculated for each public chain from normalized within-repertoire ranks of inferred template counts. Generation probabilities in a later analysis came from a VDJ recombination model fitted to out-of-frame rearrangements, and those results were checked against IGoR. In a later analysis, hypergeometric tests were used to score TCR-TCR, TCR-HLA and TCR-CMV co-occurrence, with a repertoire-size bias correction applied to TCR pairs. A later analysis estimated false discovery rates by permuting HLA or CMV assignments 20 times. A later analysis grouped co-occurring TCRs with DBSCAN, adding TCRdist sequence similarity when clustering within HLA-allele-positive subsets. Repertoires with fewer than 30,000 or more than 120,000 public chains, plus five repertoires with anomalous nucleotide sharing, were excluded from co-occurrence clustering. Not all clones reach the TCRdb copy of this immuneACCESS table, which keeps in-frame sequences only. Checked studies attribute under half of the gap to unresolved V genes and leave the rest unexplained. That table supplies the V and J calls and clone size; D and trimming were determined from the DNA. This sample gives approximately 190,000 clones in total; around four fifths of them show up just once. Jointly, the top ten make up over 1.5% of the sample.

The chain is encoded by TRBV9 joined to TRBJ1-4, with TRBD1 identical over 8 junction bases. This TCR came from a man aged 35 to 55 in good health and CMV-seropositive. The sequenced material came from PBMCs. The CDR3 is CASSPRTGNSEKLFF. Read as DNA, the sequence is TGTGCCAGCAGCCCCCGGACAGGGAATTCTGAAAAACTGTTTTTT.